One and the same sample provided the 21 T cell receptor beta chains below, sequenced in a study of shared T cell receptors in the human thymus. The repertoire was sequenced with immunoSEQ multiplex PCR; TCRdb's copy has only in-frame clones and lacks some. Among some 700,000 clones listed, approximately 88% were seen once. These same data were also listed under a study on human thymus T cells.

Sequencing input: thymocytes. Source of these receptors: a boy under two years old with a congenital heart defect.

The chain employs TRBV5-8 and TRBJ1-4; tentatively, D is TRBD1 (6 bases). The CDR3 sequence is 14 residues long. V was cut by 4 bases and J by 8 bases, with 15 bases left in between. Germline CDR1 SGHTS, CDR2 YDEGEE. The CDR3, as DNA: TGTGCCAGCAGCCTTGGGTCAGGGGACGAAAAACTGTTTTTT. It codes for CASSLGSGDEKLFF.

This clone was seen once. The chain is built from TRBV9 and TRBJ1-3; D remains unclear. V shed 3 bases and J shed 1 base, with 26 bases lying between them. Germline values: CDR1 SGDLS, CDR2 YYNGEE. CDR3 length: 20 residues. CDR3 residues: CASSGTSALARGKSGNTIYF. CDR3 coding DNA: TGTGCCAGCAGCGGTACCTCTGCTCTCGCCCGGGGTAAATCTGGAAACACCATATATTTT.

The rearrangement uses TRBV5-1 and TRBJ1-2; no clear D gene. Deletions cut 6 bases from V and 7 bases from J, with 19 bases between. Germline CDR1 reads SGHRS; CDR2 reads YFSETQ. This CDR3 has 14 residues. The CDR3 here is CASTYDRDERGYTF. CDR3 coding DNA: TGCGCCAGCACCTATGACCGGGATGAACGTGGCTACACCTTC.

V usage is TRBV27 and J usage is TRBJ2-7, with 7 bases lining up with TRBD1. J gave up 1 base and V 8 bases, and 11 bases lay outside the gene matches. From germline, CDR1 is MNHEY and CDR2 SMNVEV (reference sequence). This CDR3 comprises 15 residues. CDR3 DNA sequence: TGTGCCAGCGGATACGGGACAGCAGTATCCTACGAGCAGTACTTC. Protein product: CASGYGTAVSYEQYF.

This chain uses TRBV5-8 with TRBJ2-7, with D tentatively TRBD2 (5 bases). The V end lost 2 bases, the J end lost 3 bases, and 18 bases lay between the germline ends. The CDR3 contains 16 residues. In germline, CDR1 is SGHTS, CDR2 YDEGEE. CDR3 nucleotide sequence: TGTGCCAGCAGCTTTGGTATTGAGGGCCCCTGCTACGAGCAGTACTTC. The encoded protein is CASSFGIEGPCYEQYF.

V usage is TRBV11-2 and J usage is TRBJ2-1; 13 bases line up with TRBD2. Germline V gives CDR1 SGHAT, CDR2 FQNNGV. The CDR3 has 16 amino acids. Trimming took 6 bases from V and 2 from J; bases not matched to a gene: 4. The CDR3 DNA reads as TGTGCCAGCAGTGGGACTAGCGGGAACGCCTACAATGAGCAGTTCTTC. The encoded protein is CASSGTSGNAYNEQFF.

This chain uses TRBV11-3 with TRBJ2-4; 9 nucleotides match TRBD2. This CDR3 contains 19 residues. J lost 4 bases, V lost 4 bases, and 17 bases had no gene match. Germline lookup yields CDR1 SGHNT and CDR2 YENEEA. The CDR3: CASSWRTPRSGRSKNIQYF. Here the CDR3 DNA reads TGTGCCAGCAGCTGGCGGACGCCTCGTAGCGGGAGATCAAAAAACATTCAGTACTTC.

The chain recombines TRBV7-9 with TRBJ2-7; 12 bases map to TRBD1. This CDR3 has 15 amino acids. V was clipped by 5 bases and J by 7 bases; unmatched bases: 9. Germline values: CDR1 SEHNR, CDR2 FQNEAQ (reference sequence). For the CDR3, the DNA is TGTGCCAGCAGCGCCCGGGACAGGGGGCCGTGGGAGCAGTACTTC. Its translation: CASSARDRGPWEQYF. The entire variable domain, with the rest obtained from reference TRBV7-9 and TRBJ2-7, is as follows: DTGVSQNPRHKITKRGQNVTFRCDPISEHNRLYWYRQTLGQGPEFLTYFQNEAQLEKSRLLSDRFSAERPKGSFSTLEIQRTEQGDSAMYLCASSARDRGPWEQYFGPGTRLTVT.

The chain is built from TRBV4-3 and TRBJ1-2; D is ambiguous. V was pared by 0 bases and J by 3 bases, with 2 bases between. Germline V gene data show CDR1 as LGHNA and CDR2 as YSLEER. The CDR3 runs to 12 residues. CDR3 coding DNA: TGCGCCAGCAGCCAAGACTACTATGGCTACACCTTC. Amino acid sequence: CASSQDYYGYTF.

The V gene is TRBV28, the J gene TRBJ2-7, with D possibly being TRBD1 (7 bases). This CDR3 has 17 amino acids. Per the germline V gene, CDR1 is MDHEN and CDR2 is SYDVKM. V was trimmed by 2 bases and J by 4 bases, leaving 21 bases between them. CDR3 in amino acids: CASSLAEEGRGSYEQYF. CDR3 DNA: TGTGCCAGCAGTTTAGCGGAGGAGGGCAGGGGGTCGTACGAGCAGTACTTC.

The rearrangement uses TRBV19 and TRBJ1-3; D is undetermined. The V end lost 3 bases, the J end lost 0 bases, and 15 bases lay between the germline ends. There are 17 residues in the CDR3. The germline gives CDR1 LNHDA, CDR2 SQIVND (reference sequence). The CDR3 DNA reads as TGTGCCAGTAGTATTTTGTCCGGGTCCGTCTCTGGAAACACCATATATTTT. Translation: CASSILSGSVSGNTIYF.

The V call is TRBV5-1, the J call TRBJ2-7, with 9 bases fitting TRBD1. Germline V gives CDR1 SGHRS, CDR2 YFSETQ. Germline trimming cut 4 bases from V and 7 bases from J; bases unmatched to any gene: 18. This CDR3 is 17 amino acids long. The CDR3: CASSPIPPGQGTWEQYF. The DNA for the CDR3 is TGCGCCAGCAGCCCAATACCTCCGGGACAGGGCACCTGGGAGCAGTACTTC.

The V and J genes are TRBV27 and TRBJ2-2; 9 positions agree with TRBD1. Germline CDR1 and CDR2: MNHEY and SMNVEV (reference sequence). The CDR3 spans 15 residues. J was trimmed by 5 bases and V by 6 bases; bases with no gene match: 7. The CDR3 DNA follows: TGTGCCAGCAGGCACCGGGACAGGGATACCGGGGAGCTGTTTTTT. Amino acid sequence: CASRHRDRDTGELFF.

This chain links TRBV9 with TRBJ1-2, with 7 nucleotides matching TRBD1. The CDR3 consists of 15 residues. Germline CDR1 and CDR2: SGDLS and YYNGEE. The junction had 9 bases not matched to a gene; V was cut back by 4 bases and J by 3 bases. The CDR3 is CASSPPGGGHYGYTF. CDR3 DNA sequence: TGTGCCAGCAGCCCACCGGGAGGGGGCCACTATGGCTACACCTTC.

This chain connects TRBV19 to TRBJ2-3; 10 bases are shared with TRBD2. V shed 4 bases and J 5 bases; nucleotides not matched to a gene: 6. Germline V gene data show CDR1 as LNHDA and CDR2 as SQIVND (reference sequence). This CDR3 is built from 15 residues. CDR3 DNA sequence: TGTGCCAGTAGTAATCTAGCGGGAGTGGGAGATACGCAGTATTTT. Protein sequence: CASSNLAGVGDTQYF.

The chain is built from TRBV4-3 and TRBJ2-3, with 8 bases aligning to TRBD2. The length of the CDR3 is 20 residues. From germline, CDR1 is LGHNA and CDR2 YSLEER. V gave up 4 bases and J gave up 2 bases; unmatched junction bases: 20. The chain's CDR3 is CASSPRASAGESYFTDTQYF. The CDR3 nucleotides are TGCGCCAGCAGCCCCCGGGCCTCAGCGGGAGAGTCCTATTTCACAGATACGCAGTATTTT.

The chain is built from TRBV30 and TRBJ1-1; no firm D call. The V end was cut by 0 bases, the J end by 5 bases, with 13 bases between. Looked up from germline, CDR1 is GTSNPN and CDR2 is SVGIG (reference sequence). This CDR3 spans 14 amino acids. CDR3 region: CAWSVVAGRTEAFF. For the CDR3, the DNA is TGTGCCTGGAGTGTAGTTGCAGGAAGGACTGAAGCTTTCTTT.

The CDR3 DNA reads as TGTGCCAGTAGTCGAGGAACCGCGCACGAAACAGGGGCCGAGCAGTACTTC. This gives the protein CASSRGTAHETGAEQYF. The chain combines TRBV19 with TRBJ2-7; TRBD1 matches 7 bases. The junction had 19 bases not matched to a gene; V was cut back by 5 bases and J by 6 bases. Per the germline V gene, CDR1 is LNHDA and CDR2 is SQIVND (reference sequence). The CDR3 runs to 17 residues.

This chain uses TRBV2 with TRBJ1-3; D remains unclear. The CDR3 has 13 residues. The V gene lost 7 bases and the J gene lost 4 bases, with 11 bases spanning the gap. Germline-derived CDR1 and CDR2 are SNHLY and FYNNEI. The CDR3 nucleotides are TGTGCCAGCAAGGAGGGTTGCGGAAACACCATATATTTT. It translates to CASKEGCGNTIYF.

In nucleotides, the CDR3 is TGTGCCAGCAGCTCGCTCGGGACAGGTGACTACGAGCAGTACTTC. As protein: CASSSLGTGDYEQYF. The chain links TRBV4-2 to TRBJ2-7; 8 bases match TRBD1. V lost 5 bases and J lost 3; bases outside the gene matches: 9. CDR3 size: 15 residues. CDR1 and CDR2 (germline): LGHNA, YNFKEQ.

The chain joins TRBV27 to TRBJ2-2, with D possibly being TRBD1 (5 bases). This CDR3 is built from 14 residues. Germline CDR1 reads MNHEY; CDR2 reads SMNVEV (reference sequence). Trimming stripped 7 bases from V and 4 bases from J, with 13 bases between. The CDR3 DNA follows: TGTGCCAGCACTTCAGGGTCGATCACCGGGGAGCTGTTTTTT. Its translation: CASTSGSITGELFF.